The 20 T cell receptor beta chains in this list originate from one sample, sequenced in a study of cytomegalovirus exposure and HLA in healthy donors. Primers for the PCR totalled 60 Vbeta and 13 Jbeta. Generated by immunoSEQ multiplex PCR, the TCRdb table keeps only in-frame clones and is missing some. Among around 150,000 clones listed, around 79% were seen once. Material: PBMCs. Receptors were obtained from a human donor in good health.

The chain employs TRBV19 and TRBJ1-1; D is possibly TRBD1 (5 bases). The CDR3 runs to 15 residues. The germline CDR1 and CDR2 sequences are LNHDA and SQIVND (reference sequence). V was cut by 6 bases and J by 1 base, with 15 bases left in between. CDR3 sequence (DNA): TGTGCCAGTAGAGGTCCGGGGGGGTCGAACACTGAAGCTTTCTTT. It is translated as CASRGPGGSNTEAFF. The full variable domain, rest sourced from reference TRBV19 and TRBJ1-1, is DGGITQSPKYLFRKEGQNVTLSCEQNLNHDAMYWYRQDPGQGLRLIYYSQIVNDFQKGDIAEGYSVSREKKESFPLTVTSAQKNPTAFYLCASRGPGGSNTEAFFGQGTRLTVV.

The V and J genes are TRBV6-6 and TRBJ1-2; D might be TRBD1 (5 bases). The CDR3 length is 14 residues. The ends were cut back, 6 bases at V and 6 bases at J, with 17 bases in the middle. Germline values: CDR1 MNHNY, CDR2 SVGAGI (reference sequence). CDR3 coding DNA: TGTGCCAGCAGCCCTCGGGAGGGGACCGATGGCTACACCTTC. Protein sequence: CASSPREGTDGYTF.

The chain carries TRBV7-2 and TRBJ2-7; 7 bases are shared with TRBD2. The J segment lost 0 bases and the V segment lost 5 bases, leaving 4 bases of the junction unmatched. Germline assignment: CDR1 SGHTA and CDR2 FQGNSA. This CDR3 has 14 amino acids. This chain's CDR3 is CASSLSGSSYEQYF. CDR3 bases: TGTGCCAGCAGCCTTAGCGGGTCCTCCTACGAGCAGTACTTC.

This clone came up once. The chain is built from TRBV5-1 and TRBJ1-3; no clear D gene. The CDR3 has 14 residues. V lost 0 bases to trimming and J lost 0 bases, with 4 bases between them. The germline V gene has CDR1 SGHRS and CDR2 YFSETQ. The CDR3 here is CASSLGDSGNTIYF. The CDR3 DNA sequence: TGCGCCAGCAGCTTGGGAGACTCTGGAAACACCATATATTTT.

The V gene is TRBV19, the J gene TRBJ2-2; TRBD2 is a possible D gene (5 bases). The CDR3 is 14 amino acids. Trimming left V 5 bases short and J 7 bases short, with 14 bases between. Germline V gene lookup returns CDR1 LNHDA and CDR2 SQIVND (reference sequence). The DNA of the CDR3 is TGTGCCAGTAGTGCCTACGAGGGCGGCGGGGAGCTGTTTTTT. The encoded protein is CASSAYEGGGELFF. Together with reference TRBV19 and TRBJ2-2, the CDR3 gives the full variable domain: DGGITQSPKYLFRKEGQNVTLSCEQNLNHDAMYWYRQDPGQGLRLIYYSQIVNDFQKGDIAEGYSVSREKKESFPLTVTSAQKNPTAFYLCASSAYEGGGELFFGEGSRLTVL.

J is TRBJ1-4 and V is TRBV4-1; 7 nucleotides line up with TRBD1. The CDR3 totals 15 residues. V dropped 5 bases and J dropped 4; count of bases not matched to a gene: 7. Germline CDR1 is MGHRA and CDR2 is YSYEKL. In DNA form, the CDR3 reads TGCGCCAGCAGCTCTTGGACAGGCCTTAATGAAAAACTGTTTTTT. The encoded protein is CASSSWTGLNEKLFF.

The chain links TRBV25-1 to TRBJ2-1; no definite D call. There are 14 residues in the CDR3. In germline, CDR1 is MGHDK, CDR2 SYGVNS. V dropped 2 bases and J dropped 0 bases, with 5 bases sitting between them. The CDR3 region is CASSETSSYNEQFF. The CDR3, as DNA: TGTGCCAGCAGTGAAACCAGCTCCTACAATGAGCAGTTCTTC.

The CDR3 reads CASSPGPV. Written as DNA, the CDR3 is TGTGCCAGCAGCCCCGGTCCGGTC. The genes are TRBV28 and TRBJ2-7; D not resolved. From germline, CDR1 is MDHEN and CDR2 SYDVKM. The CDR3 is 8 residues long.

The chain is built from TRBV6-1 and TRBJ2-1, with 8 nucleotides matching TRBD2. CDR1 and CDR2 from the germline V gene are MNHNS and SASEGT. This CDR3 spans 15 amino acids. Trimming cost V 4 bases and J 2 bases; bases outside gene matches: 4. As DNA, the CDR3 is TGTGCCAGCAGTGGGGGCGGGGGGCCCTACAATGAGCAGTTCTTC. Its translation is CASSGGGGPYNEQFF.

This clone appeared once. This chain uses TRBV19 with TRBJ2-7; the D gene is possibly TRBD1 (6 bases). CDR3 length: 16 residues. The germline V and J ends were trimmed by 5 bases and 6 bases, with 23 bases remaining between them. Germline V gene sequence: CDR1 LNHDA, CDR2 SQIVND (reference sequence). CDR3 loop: CASSAGTKNRISEQYF. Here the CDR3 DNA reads TGTGCCAGTAGTGCCGGGACAAAGAATAGGATAAGCGAGCAGTACTTC.

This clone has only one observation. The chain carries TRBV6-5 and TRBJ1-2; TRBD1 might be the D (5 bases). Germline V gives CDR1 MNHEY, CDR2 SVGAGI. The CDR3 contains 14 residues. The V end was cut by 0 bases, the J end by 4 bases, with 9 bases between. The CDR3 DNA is TGTGCCAGCAGTTACTCCTCGACAGCCTATGGCTACACCTTC. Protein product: CASSYSSTAYGYTF.

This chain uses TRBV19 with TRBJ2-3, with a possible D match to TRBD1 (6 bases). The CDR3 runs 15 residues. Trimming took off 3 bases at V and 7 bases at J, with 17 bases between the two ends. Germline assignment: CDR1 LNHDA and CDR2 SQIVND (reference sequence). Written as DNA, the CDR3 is TGTGCCAGTAGTATGCTGGGGGCCTCAGTTCATACGCAGTATTTT. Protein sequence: CASSMLGASVHTQYF.

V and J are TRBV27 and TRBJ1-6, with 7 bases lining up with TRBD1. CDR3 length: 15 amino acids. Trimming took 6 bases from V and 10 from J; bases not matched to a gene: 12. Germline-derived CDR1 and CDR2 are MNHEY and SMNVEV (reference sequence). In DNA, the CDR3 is TGTGCCAGCAGCCTCTCTTCAGGGGGTGGGTCACCCCTCCACTTT. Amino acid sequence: CASSLSSGGGSPLHF.

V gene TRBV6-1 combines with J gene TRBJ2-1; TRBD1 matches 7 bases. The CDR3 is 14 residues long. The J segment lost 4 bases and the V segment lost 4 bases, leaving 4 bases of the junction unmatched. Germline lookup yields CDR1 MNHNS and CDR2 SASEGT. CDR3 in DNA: TGTGCCAGCAGTGCCCGGGACAGATACAATGAGCAGTTCTTC. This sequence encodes CASSARDRYNEQFF.

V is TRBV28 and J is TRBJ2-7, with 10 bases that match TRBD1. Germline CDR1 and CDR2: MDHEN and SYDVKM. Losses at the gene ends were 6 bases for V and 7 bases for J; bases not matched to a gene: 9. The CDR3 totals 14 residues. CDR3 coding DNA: TGTGCCAGCAGGTGGACAGGGGGTAGAGAGGAGCAGTACTTC. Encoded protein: CASRWTGGREEQYF.

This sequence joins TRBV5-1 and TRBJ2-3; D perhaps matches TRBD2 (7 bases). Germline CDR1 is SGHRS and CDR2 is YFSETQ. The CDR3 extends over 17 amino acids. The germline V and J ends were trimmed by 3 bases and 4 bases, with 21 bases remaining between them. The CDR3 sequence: CASSWGWGGLRADTQYF. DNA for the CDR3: TGCGCCAGCAGCTGGGGATGGGGGGGCCTCCGGGCAGATACGCAGTATTTT.

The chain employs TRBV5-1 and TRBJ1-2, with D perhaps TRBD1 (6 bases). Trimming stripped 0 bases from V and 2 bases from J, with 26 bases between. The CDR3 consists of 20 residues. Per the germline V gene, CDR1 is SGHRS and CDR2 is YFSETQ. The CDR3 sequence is CASSLVLGRSQDTGNYGYTF. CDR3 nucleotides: TGCGCCAGCAGCTTGGTCCTCGGCCGGAGCCAGGATACAGGGAACTATGGCTACACCTTC.

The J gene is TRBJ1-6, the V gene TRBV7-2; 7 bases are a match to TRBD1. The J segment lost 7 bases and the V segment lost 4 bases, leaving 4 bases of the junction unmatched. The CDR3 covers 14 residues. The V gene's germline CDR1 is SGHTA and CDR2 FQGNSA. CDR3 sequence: CASSWRQGNSPLHF. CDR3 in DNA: TGTGCCAGCAGCTGGAGACAGGGAAATTCACCCCTCCACTTT. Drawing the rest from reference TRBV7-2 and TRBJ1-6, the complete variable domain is GAGVSQSPSNKVTEKGKDVELRCDPISGHTALYWYRQSLGQGLEFLIYFQGNSAPDKSGLPSDRFSAERTGGSVSTLTIQRTQQEDSAVYLCASSWRQGNSPLHFGNGTRLTVT.

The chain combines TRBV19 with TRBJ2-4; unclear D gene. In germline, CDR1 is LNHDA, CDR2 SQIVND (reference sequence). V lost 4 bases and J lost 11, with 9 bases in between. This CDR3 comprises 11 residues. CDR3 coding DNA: TGTGCCAGTAGTACCTACTCCCTTCAGTACTTC. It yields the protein CASSTYSLQYF.

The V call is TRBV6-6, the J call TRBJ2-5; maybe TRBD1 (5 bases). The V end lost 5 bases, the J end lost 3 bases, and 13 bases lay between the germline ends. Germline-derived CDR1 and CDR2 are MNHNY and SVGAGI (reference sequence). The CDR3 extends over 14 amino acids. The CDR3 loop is CASSAPDTEETQYF. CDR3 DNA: TGTGCCAGCAGTGCCCCGGACACAGAAGAGACCCAGTACTTC.